This TCR beta chain derives from a study of blood T cell repertoires in COVID-19. The V gene end was trimmed by 3 bases and the J gene end by 7 bases; junction bases not matched to a gene: 14. CDR1 is LGHDT and CDR2 is YNNKEL in the germline V gene (reference sequence). The CDR3 has 16 amino acids. Libraries were prepared by immunoSEQ multiplex PCR; TCRdb keeps only in-frame clonotypes and omits some of them. The profile shows under 200,000 clones, about 90% of them singletons. The sequencing sample was made of peripheral blood. The clonotype originates from a woman aged 55-69 years with COVID-19, enrolled during active disease. The chain is built from TRBV3-1 (or the pseudogene TRBV3-2) and TRBJ2-5; 7 bases fit TRBD2. In DNA form, the CDR3 reads TGTGCCAGCAGCCATCGAGGTGGCGGGAGAATAGGGACCCAGTACTTC. This gives the protein CASSHRGGGRIGTQYF.